What follows are 9 T cell receptor beta chains derived from one specimen sequenced in a study of blood T cell repertoires in COVID-19. Sequenced by immunoSEQ multiplex PCR; TCRdb stores in-frame clones only, minus some. The sample has about 160,000 clones, about 85% seen once. Sample: peripheral blood. Receptor source: a man aged 40-49 years with acute or convalescent COVID-19.

The chain joins TRBV6-1 to TRBJ1-1; no firm D call. In germline, CDR1 is MNHNS, CDR2 SASEGT. Trimming took 3 bases from V and 7 from J, leaving 6 bases between them. The CDR3 totals 11 residues. The CDR3 sequence is CASSESREAFF. The DNA for the CDR3 is TGTGCCAGCAGTGAGAGTCGTGAAGCTTTCTTT.

The chain links TRBV30 to TRBJ2-2; 8 bases align to TRBD1. The CDR3 runs to 12 residues. Germline CDR1 GTSNPN, CDR2 SVGIG (reference sequence). V was pared by 7 bases and J by 4 bases, with 2 bases of the junction left unmatched. The CDR3 DNA follows: TGTGCCTTTGACAGGGGCACCGGGGAGCTGTTTTTT. This translates into CAFDRGTGELFF.

The chain uses TRBV6-2 or TRBV6-3 and TRBJ1-1; the D is unclear. This CDR3 region has 13 residues. Trimming shortened V by 5 bases and J by 5 bases, and 12 bases separated the two germline ends. Per germline, CDR1 MNHEY and CDR2 SVGEGT. The CDR3 protein is CASSQAGWTEAFF. As DNA, the CDR3 is TGTGCCAGCAGTCAGGCAGGCTGGACTGAAGCTTTCTTT.

The chain links TRBV30 to TRBJ2-3, with D tentatively TRBD2 (5 bases). Trimming shortened V by 2 bases and J by 0 bases, and 12 bases separated the two germline ends. CDR1 and CDR2 from the germline V gene are GTSNPN and SVGIG (reference sequence). The CDR3 is made up of 15 amino acids. CDR3 nucleotide sequence: TGTGCCTGGAGTACCGGGGATGCTAGCACAGATACGCAGTATTTT. Translating gives CAWSTGDASTDTQYF.

The gene calls are TRBV6-4 and TRBJ2-1; 7 nucleotides agree with TRBD1. CDR1 and CDR2 (germline): MRHNA, SNTAGT. The junction had 7 bases not matched to a gene; V was cut back by 5 bases and J by 3 bases. The CDR3 has 15 residues. CDR3 in DNA: TGTGCCAGCAGTCAACAGGGGAATGGCTACAATGAGCAGTTCTTC. Translation gives CASSQQGNGYNEQFF.

This chain joins TRBV5-4 and TRBJ2-2; weak D call: TRBD1 (6 bases). V was clipped by 5 bases and J by 1 base, with 12 bases between them. Germline V gives CDR1 SGHNT, CDR2 YYREEE (reference sequence). The CDR3 is 15 amino acids. The CDR3 loop is CASSPGHRNTGELFF. The DNA for the CDR3 is TGTGCCAGCAGTCCGGGACACCGGAACACCGGGGAGCTGTTTTTT.

The V gene is TRBV5-5, the J gene TRBJ2-7; 8 nucleotides match TRBD1. The V segment lost 0 bases and the J segment 0 bases; nucleotides outside the gene matches: 2. The germline gives CDR1 SGHKS, CDR2 YYEKEE (reference sequence). The CDR3 extends over 15 amino acids. The CDR3 sequence is CASSLEQGVSYEQYF. The CDR3 bases are TGTGCCAGCAGCTTGGAACAGGGGGTCTCCTACGAGCAGTACTTC.

This rearrangement joins TRBV5-5 to TRBJ2-7; 7 bases agree with TRBD1. The CDR3 length is 16 residues. The germline gives CDR1 SGHKS, CDR2 YYEKEE (reference sequence). The trim removed 5 bases at V and 7 bases at J, leaving 18 bases unmatched. The CDR3 DNA reads TGTGCCAGCAGGCTAAGACAGGGACCGATCTCGGGGGAGCAGTACTTC. The encoded protein is CASRLRQGPISGEQYF. The variable domain in full, with the rest retrieved from reference TRBV5-5 and TRBJ2-7, is DAGVTQSPTHLIKTRGQQVTLRCSPISGHKSVSWYQQVLGQGPQFIFQYYEKEERGRGNFPDRFSARQFPNYSSELNVNALLLGDSALYLCASRLRQGPISGEQYFGPGTRLTVT.

The genes are TRBV4-1 and TRBJ2-7, with D tentatively TRBD2 (6 bases). With 1 base removed from V and 3 bases from J, the gap between germline ends came to 16 bases. The CDR3 has 16 residues. Germline values: CDR1 MGHRA, CDR2 YSYEKL. The CDR3 region has the DNA TGCGCCAGCAGCCAAGGTGGAGCGGGCGTAGTCTACGAGCAGTACTTC. Translation: CASSQGGAGVVYEQYF.